These 22 T cell receptor beta chains were all obtained from the same sample, sequenced in a study of shared T cell receptors in the human thymus (dated by TCRdb to 2020 to 2022). The library was produced with the immunoSEQ multiplex PCR assay. Here the immuneACCESS table is served through TCRdb, limited to in-frame sequences with V and J called. Missing clones are a known gap in these copies; in checked studies unresolved V genes cover under half, and the rest lacks a known reason. A total of hundreds of thousands of clones appear in this sample, about 90% of them only once. The top ten constitute roughly 0.0087% of the sample. This sample also belongs to another study, concerning human thymus T cells.

Sequencing was carried out using thymocytes. These TCRs come from a boy in the first two years of life with a congenital heart defect. Donor details come from another sample of the same person, matched by shared clones.

The V gene is TRBV6-5, the J gene TRBJ1-2; the match to TRBD1 covers 12 bases. Trimming took 6 bases from V and 8 from J; bases not matched to a gene: 7. CDR1 and CDR2 from the germline V gene are MNHEY and SVGAGI. The CDR3 has 14 residues. CDR3 bases: TGTGCCAGCAGGCCGGGACAGGGGGCCGGGGGCTACACCTTC. It yields the protein CASRPGQGAGGYTF.

The rearrangement links TRBV4-1 to TRBJ1-1; D perhaps matches TRBD1 (6 bases). V lost 4 bases and J lost 0, with 21 bases in between. This CDR3 spans 18 amino acids. CDR1 and CDR2 from the germline V gene are MGHRA and YSYEKL. DNA of the CDR3: TGCGCCAGCAGCCTTAAACCGGGACATCACCCAATGAACACTGAAGCTTTCTTT. This sequence encodes CASSLKPGHHPMNTEAFF.

The CDR3 here is CASSLAAGGDQNTEAFF. The CDR3 coding sequence is TGCGCCAGCAGCTTGGCAGCAGGGGGCGACCAAAACACTGAAGCTTTCTTT. The chain has TRBV5-1 and TRBJ1-1, with 8 positions matching TRBD1. V trimming: 0 bases; J trimming: 2 bases; junction bases outside the gene matches: 9. The CDR3 has 17 residues. The germline CDR1 and CDR2 sequences are SGHRS and YFSETQ.

The J gene is TRBJ2-1, the V gene TRBV27; D is undetermined. Deletions cut 6 bases from V and 5 bases from J, with 8 bases between. Germline CDR1 MNHEY, CDR2 SMNVEV (reference sequence). This CDR3 region has 12 residues. CDR3 DNA sequence: TGTGCCAGCAGAGAGGCCAACAATGAGCAGTTCTTC. This encodes CASREANNEQFF.

The V call is TRBV20-1, the J call TRBJ2-7; a weak D match, TRBD2 (5 bases). CDR1 and CDR2 from the germline V gene are DFQATT and SNEGSKA (reference sequence). The CDR3 spans 11 residues. V was cut by 6 bases and J by 6 bases, with 12 bases left in between. The CDR3 loop reads CSAYGGFEQYF. CDR3 coding DNA: TGCAGTGCATACGGAGGTTTCGAGCAGTACTTC.

The rearrangement links TRBV5-5 to TRBJ2-3; 7 bases match TRBD1. Trimming at V came to 6 bases and at J to 1 base, leaving 8 bases not matched to a gene. Germline CDR1 and CDR2: SGHKS and YYEKEE (reference sequence). CDR3 length equals 15 residues. CDR3 in DNA: TGTGCCAGCATTCACGGACAGGCGCGCACAGATACGCAGTATTTT. It yields the protein CASIHGQARTDTQYF.

The CDR3 DNA sequence: TGTGCCAGCAGTCCCCGGGCGGGGCAGCAGTATGGCTACACCTTC. Amino acids: CASSPRAGQQYGYTF. The rearrangement joins TRBV6-1 to TRBJ1-2; D is possibly TRBD1 (5 bases). V lost 5 bases, J lost 5 bases, and 18 bases lay in between. Germline-derived CDR1 and CDR2 are MNHNS and SASEGT. The CDR3 is made up of 15 amino acids.

The chain employs TRBV7-9 and TRBJ1-4; D is uncertain. The CDR3 is 16 amino acids. The germline V gene encodes CDR1 SEHNR and CDR2 FQNEAQ (reference sequence). Deletions cut 5 bases from V and 8 bases from J, with 21 bases between. CDR3 sequence (DNA): TGTGCCAGCAGCCCCCTATCCGGATCCCGAGGGGAAAAACTGTTTTTT. Protein sequence: CASSPLSGSRGEKLFF.

This clone was detected only a few times. The rearrangement joins TRBV4-3 to TRBJ2-3; 12 bases match TRBD2. Germline trimming cut 3 bases from V and 3 bases from J; bases unmatched to any gene: 4. CDR1 and CDR2 (germline): LGHNA, YSLEER. This CDR3 has 16 residues. CDR3 bases: TGCGCCAGCAGCCACCTAGCGGGGGGGCCAACAGATACGCAGTATTTT. Translated, it gives CASSHLAGGPTDTQYF.

This clone was observed a single time. The DNA of the CDR3 is TGTGCCAGCAGCTTAGTAGCTGGGGAGACCCAGTACTTC. Its protein product is CASSLVAGETQYF. The chain couples TRBV11-3 to TRBJ2-5; unclear D gene. The V gene lost 1 base and the J gene lost 5 bases, with 8 bases spanning the gap. The germline V gene encodes CDR1 SGHNT and CDR2 YENEEA. The CDR3 covers 13 residues.

The chain couples TRBV5-1 to TRBJ2-1; a weak D match, TRBD1 (6 bases). The CDR3 spans 13 residues. Germline V CDR1 and CDR2: SGHRS, YFSETQ. Trimming took 5 bases from V and 7 from J, leaving 13 bases between them. CDR3 in DNA: TGCGCCAGCAGAGGACAGCAAGTGAATGAGCAGTTCTTC. Its translation is CASRGQQVNEQFF.

This clone showed up just a few times. This rearrangement joins TRBV19 to TRBJ1-1; 7 nucleotides align to TRBD1. J gave up 0 bases and V 6 bases, and 4 bases lay outside the gene matches. The V gene's germline CDR1 is LNHDA and CDR2 SQIVND (reference sequence). The CDR3 extends over 14 amino acids. The CDR3, as DNA: TGTGCCAGTAGCCCACAGGGGATGAACACTGAAGCTTTCTTT. It encodes CASSPQGMNTEAFF.

The genes are TRBV6-4 and TRBJ2-2; TRBD2 matches at 13 bases. Germline loops: CDR1 MRHNA, CDR2 SNTAGT. This CDR3 comprises 17 residues. Trimming took 7 bases from V and 1 from J; bases not matched to a gene: 6. CDR3 in amino acids: CASKRLAGGQNTGELFF. CDR3 DNA: TGTGCCAGCAAGAGACTAGCGGGGGGTCAGAACACCGGGGAGCTGTTTTTT.

Here the CDR3 DNA reads TGTGCCAGCAGTCCACCTGGACAGGTAGAGACCCAGTACTTC. Amino acid sequence: CASSPPGQVETQYF. The chain employs TRBV27 and TRBJ2-5; 7 nucleotides align to TRBD1. Germline CDR1 MNHEY, CDR2 SMNVEV (reference sequence). V was pared by 5 bases and J by 4 bases, with 7 bases of the junction left unmatched. The CDR3 loop spans 14 amino acids.

J is TRBJ2-1 and V is TRBV10-1, with D perhaps matching TRBD2 (5 bases). Germline V gene lookup returns CDR1 WNHNN and CDR2 SYGVQD (reference sequence). The CDR3 has 13 amino acids. V gave up 3 bases and J gave up 6 bases, with 9 bases separating them. The chain's CDR3 is CASSDAGGNEQFF. CDR3 coding DNA: TGCGCCAGCAGTGATGCGGGCGGCAATGAGCAGTTCTTC.

The count of this clone is one. This chain joins TRBV4-1 and TRBJ2-5; TRBD2 matches at 9 bases. Germline CDR1 reads MGHRA; CDR2 reads YSYEKL. CDR3 length: 16 residues. Trimming removed 4 bases from V and 1 base from J; junction bases left unmatched: 7. The CDR3 spells CASSLGERGAQETQYF. CDR3 nucleotide sequence: TGCGCCAGCAGCCTAGGAGAGCGGGGGGCCCAAGAGACCCAGTACTTC.

The rearrangement joins TRBV20-1 to TRBJ2-1; tentatively, D is TRBD1 (6 bases). Germline assignment: CDR1 DFQATT and CDR2 SNEGSKA (reference sequence). The V and J ends lost 6 bases and 7 bases respectively, with 10 bases between them. The CDR3 length is 11 residues. CDR3 DNA sequence: TGCAGTGCCACGAGGGGGAATGAGCAGTTCTTC. As protein: CSATRGNEQFF.

The V gene is TRBV28, the J gene TRBJ2-5; no definite D call. V was shortened by 5 bases and J by 5 bases, with 12 bases between the two germline ends. Germline CDR1 reads MDHEN; CDR2 reads SYDVKM. The CDR3 loop spans 13 amino acids. The CDR3, as DNA: TGTGCCAGCAGTACATTCGACTTTGAGACCCAGTACTTC. This encodes CASSTFDFETQYF.

The gene calls are TRBV28 and TRBJ1-3; TRBD1 might be the D (6 bases). V was trimmed by 5 bases and J by 0 bases, leaving 14 bases between them. Looked up from germline, CDR1 is MDHEN and CDR2 is SYDVKM. The CDR3 has 16 amino acids. DNA for the CDR3: TGTGCCAGCAGTCAATTACAGGGATTCTCTGGAAACACCATATATTTT. Translation: CASSQLQGFSGNTIYF. The full variable domain, its missing parts supplied by reference TRBV28 and TRBJ1-3, is DVKVTQSSRYLVKRTGEKVFLECVQDMDHENMFWYRQDPGLGLRLIYFSYDVKMKEKGDIPEGYSVSREKKERFSLILESASTNQTSMYLCASSQLQGFSGNTIYFGEGSWLTVV.

This clone is a singleton in its sample. This chain joins TRBV28 and TRBJ2-7; D not resolved. Trimming took off 2 bases at V and 2 bases at J, with 7 bases between the two ends. Looked up from germline, CDR1 is MDHEN and CDR2 is SYDVKM. This CDR3 has 13 residues. CDR3 sequence (DNA): TGTGCCAGCAGTTTACAGAATCCCTACGAGCAGTACTTC. Encoded protein: CASSLQNPYEQYF.

This chain links TRBV30 with TRBJ2-2; D may be TRBD1 (6 bases). The germline V gene encodes CDR1 GTSNPN and CDR2 SVGIG (reference sequence). The CDR3 spans 15 residues. Trimming removed 4 bases at V and 4 bases at J, with 16 bases between. DNA for the CDR3: TGTGCCTGGATCCGGAGGACAGAAATCACCGGGGAGCTGTTTTTT. The encoded protein is CAWIRRTEITGELFF.

V gene TRBV14 combines with J gene TRBJ2-7; 9 bases are shared with TRBD1. With 1 base clipped from V and 3 bases from J, the junction kept 7 bases outside the gene matches. This CDR3 region has 16 residues. Germline lookup yields CDR1 SGHDN and CDR2 FVKESK. CDR3 in DNA: TGTGCCAGCAGCCAAGGGGACAGGGAAAACCGCTACGAGCAGTACTTC. As protein: CASSQGDRENRYEQYF.